These 6 T cell receptor beta chains were sequenced from one sample in a study of blood T cell repertoires in COVID-19. The assay was immunoSEQ multiplex PCR, and TCRdb's table has in-frame clones only and misses some. The sample consists of some 95,000 clones, about 86% of them appearing once. Sequencing input: peripheral blood. The receptor source for this set is a man at least 80 years old with active or convalescent COVID-19.

The chain couples TRBV7-3 to TRBJ1-6, with TRBD1 as a possible D gene (5 bases). Looked up from germline, CDR1 is SGHTA and CDR2 is FQGTGA. V gave up 1 base and J gave up 11 bases, with 12 bases separating them. This CDR3 has 14 amino acids. CDR3 region: CASSLSTTGTPLHF. CDR3 DNA sequence: TGTGCCAGCAGCTTAAGTACTACAGGTACACCCCTCCACTTT.

The chain is built from TRBV4-1 and TRBJ2-5; 11 bases map to TRBD1. Germline assignment: CDR1 MGHRA and CDR2 YSYEKL. The CDR3 has 15 residues. V lost 1 base, J lost 5 bases, and 3 bases stayed unmatched. CDR3 loop: CASSQGTGGFETQYF. DNA for the CDR3: TGCGCCAGCAGCCAAGGGACAGGGGGCTTTGAGACCCAGTACTTC.

This chain connects TRBV6-5 to TRBJ2-7; 9 bases are shared with TRBD1. The CDR3 has 12 residues. V dropped 10 bases and J dropped 2; count of bases not matched to a gene: 3. Germline V gene data show CDR1 as MNHEY and CDR2 as SVGAGI. CDR3 protein: CATRQGAYEQYF. The DNA of the CDR3 is TGTGCCACCCGACAGGGGGCCTACGAGCAGTACTTC.

The chain employs TRBV10-3 and TRBJ1-4; D is uncertain. CDR1 and CDR2 from the germline V gene are ENHRY and SYGVKD. The CDR3 has 14 amino acids. Trimming took off 4 bases at V and 5 bases at J, with 11 bases between the two ends. The CDR3 DNA reads as TGTGCCATCAGTGGGACGTCGGGAAATGAAAAACTGTTTTTT. The encoded protein is CAISGTSGNEKLFF.

The rearrangement links TRBV7-9 to TRBJ2-7; TRBD1 matches 8 bases. The length of the CDR3 is 19 residues. Germline CDR1 is SEHNR and CDR2 is FQNEAQ (reference sequence). Germline trimming cut 4 bases from V and 0 bases from J; bases unmatched to any gene: 17. CDR3 residues: CASSSTDRGQYLSSYEQYF. The CDR3 DNA reads as TGTGCCAGCAGCTCCACAGACAGGGGCCAATACTTAAGCTCCTACGAGCAGTACTTC.

This chain uses TRBV7-9 with TRBJ1-4; no reliable D call. Trimming took 1 base from V and 4 from J, leaving 10 bases between them. The CDR3 sequence is 15 residues long. Germline CDR1 SEHNR, CDR2 FQNEAQ (reference sequence). As DNA, the CDR3 is TGTGCCAGCAGCTTAGACGGCGGAAATAATGAAAAACTGTTTTTT. Its protein is CASSLDGGNNEKLFF.